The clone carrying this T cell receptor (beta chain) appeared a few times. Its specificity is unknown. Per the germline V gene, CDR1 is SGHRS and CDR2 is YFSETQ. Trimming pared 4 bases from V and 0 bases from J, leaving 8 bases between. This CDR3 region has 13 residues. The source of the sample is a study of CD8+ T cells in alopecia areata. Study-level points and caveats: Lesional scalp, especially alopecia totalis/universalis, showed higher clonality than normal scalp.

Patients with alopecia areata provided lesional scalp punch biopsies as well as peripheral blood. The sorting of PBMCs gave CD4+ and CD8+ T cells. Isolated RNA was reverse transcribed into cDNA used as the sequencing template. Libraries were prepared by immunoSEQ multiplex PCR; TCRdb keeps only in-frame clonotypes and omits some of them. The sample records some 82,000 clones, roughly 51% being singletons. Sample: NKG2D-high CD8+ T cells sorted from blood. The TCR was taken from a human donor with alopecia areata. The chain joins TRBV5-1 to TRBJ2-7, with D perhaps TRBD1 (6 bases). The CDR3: CASSRTDSYEQYF. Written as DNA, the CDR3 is TGCGCCAGCAGCAGGACAGACTCCTACGAGCAGTACTTC.